What follows are 29 T cell receptor beta chains derived from one specimen sequenced in a study of OX40 agonist ivuxolimab in advanced cancers. The repertoire was sequenced with immunoSEQ multiplex PCR; TCRdb's copy has only in-frame clones and lacks some. The sample lists 55,000 to 80,000 clones, roughly 85% occurring once. Sequenced material: CD4+ or CD8+ T cells sorted from blood, taken in a trial of the OX40 agonist ivuxolimab. The receptors were sampled from an adult with an advanced solid tumor such as melanoma, head and neck, liver or kidney cancer.

The chain recombines TRBV4-2 with TRBJ2-7; possibly TRBD1 for D (6 bases). Trimming stripped 4 bases from V and 0 bases from J, with 10 bases between. The CDR3 runs 14 residues. Germline V gene lookup returns CDR1 LGHNA and CDR2 YNFKEQ. The CDR3: CASSPGASSYEQYF. CDR3 sequence (DNA): TGTGCCAGCAGCCCAGGGGCGTCCTCCTACGAGCAGTACTTC.

V gene TRBV5-6 combines with J gene TRBJ2-5; 8 bases are a match to TRBD1. The germline CDR1 and CDR2 sequences are SGHDT and YYEEEE. This CDR3 contains 16 residues. V shed 2 bases and J 0 bases; nucleotides not matched to a gene: 6. The CDR3 protein is CASSFSGQAHQETQYF. The CDR3 coding sequence is TGTGCCAGCAGCTTTTCGGGACAGGCGCACCAAGAGACCCAGTACTTC.

The genes are TRBV11-2 and TRBJ2-1; D not resolved. V shed 0 bases and J shed 8 bases, with 8 bases lying between them. The CDR3 loop spans 13 amino acids. CDR1 is SGHAT and CDR2 is FQNNGV in the germline V gene. DNA of the CDR3: TGTGCCAGCAGCTTAGAAGCGTTCGATGAGCAGTTCTTC. This encodes CASSLEAFDEQFF.

The chain recombines TRBV4-1 with TRBJ1-1; possible D gene TRBD1, 6 bases. Trimming removed 2 bases from V and 3 bases from J, with 25 bases in between. Germline CDR1 MGHRA, CDR2 YSYEKL. The CDR3 runs to 19 residues. CDR3 coding DNA: TGCGCCAGCAGCCAATACTCCAGAGTGGCCCTAAAGGGGGACACTGAAGCTTTCTTT. It encodes CASSQYSRVALKGDTEAFF.

This clone was found a few times. The rearrangement links TRBV11-3 to TRBJ2-5, with D unclear. Per germline, CDR1 SGHNT and CDR2 YENEEA. Trimming left V 3 bases short and J 7 bases short, with 12 bases between. CDR3 size: 13 residues. CDR3 sequence: CASSFGLDGTQYF. The CDR3 bases are TGTGCCAGCAGCTTCGGGTTGGACGGGACCCAGTACTTC.

This clone was detected only a few times. V gene TRBV29-1 combines with J gene TRBJ2-1, with 7 bases that match TRBD1. Germline CDR1 is SQVTM and CDR2 is ANQGSEA. The CDR3 is made up of 13 amino acids. V trimming: 7 bases; J trimming: 4 bases; junction bases outside the gene matches: 7. The CDR3 nucleotides read TGCAGCGCACAGGGGCCAGATTACAATGAGCAGTTCTTC. Translating it yields CSAQGPDYNEQFF.

The rearrangement uses TRBV5-1 and TRBJ2-5; D remains ambiguous. Trimming pared 5 bases from V and 1 base from J, leaving 6 bases between. CDR3 length: 12 amino acids. Germline CDR1 is SGHRS and CDR2 is YFSETQ. CDR3: CASRESQETQYF. The CDR3 DNA reads as TGCGCCAGCAGGGAAAGCCAAGAGACCCAGTACTTC.

Here the CDR3 reads CASREGNQETQYF. The CDR3 region has the DNA TGTGCTAGTAGGGAAGGGAACCAAGAGACCCAGTACTTC. This rearrangement joins TRBV12-5 to TRBJ2-5, with D hard to call. The CDR3 loop spans 13 amino acids. The ends were cut back, 8 bases at V and 0 bases at J, with 10 bases in the middle. Germline V gives CDR1 LGHNT, CDR2 FRNRAP.

This clone was observed once. The V and J genes are TRBV5-4 and TRBJ1-1, with TRBD1 as a possible D gene (5 bases). Germline CDR1 and CDR2: SGHNT and YYREEE (reference sequence). The germline V and J ends were trimmed by 0 bases and 6 bases, with 9 bases remaining between them. This CDR3 is 13 amino acids long. CDR3 bases: TGTGCCAGCAGCTTGGCTGTAGGGGCTGAAGCTTTCTTT. Translated, it gives CASSLAVGAEAFF. The whole variable domain, remainder taken from reference TRBV5-4 and TRBJ1-1, is ETGVTQSPTHLIKTRGQQVTLRCSSQSGHNTVSWYQQALGQGPQFIFQYYREEENGRGNFPPRFSGLQFPNYSSELNVNALELDDSALYLCASSLAVGAEAFFGQGTRLTVV.

The chain uses TRBV30 and TRBJ1-4; D uncertain. Trimming stripped 0 bases from V and 7 bases from J, with 12 bases between. Germline CDR1 and CDR2: GTSNPN and SVGIG (reference sequence). CDR3 length equals 14 residues. In DNA form, the CDR3 reads TGTGCCTGGAGTGTTGCAGTACCTAGTGAAAAACTGTTTTTT. It yields the protein CAWSVAVPSEKLFF. Full variable domain (missing parts from reference TRBV30 and TRBJ1-4): SQTIHQWPATLVQPVGSPLSLECTVEGTSNPNLYWYRQAAGRGLQLLFYSVGIGQISSEVPQNLSASRPQDRQFILSSKKLLLSDSGFYLCAWSVAVPSEKLFFGSGTQLSVL.

This chain links TRBV7-9 with TRBJ1-1; 7 nucleotides match TRBD1. Germline values: CDR1 SEHNR, CDR2 FQNEAQ (reference sequence). The CDR3 has 13 residues. J was trimmed by 4 bases and V by 6 bases; bases with no gene match: 5. As DNA, the CDR3 is TGTGCCAGCAGTTTTCAGGGGGGCACTGAAGCTTTCTTT. Its protein is CASSFQGGTEAFF.

This CDR3 reads CASTPGLVHEKLFF. CDR3 DNA sequence: TGTGCCAGCACCCCGGGGTTAGTACACGAAAAACTGTTTTTT. V and J are TRBV9 and TRBJ1-4; D is unclear. CDR3 length: 14 residues. Trimming cost V 6 bases and J 8 bases, with 17 bases left between them. CDR1 SGDLS and CDR2 YYNGEE come from the germline V gene.

The chain is built from TRBV6-5 and TRBJ2-6; no definite D call. This CDR3 comprises 15 residues. The ends were cut back, 0 bases at V and 1 base at J, with 4 bases in the middle. The germline CDR1 and CDR2 sequences are MNHEY and SVGAGI. The CDR3 is CASSYSGSGANVLTF. Written as DNA, the CDR3 is TGTGCCAGCAGTTACTCAGGGTCTGGGGCCAACGTCCTGACTTTC.

The chain joins TRBV25-1 to TRBJ2-7; 10 nucleotides match TRBD1. Germline V gene sequence: CDR1 MGHDK, CDR2 SYGVNS. V was clipped by 5 bases and J by 6 bases; unmatched bases: 13. The CDR3 consists of 16 residues. The CDR3 coding sequence is TGTGCCAGCAGTAACCCGGCCGGGACAGGGGTTGGCGAGCAGTACTTC. This sequence encodes CASSNPAGTGVGEQYF.

The genes are TRBV7-3 and TRBJ1-2, with D maybe TRBD1 (6 bases). Germline values: CDR1 SGHTA, CDR2 FQGTGA. Deletions cut 6 bases from V and 4 bases from J, with 24 bases between. The length of the CDR3 is 17 residues. The CDR3: CASSLTGTSAFGYGYTF. As DNA, the CDR3 is TGTGCCAGCAGTCTTACCGGGACAAGTGCCTTCGGCTATGGCTACACCTTC.

The rearrangement joins TRBV5-5 to TRBJ2-3; D is unclear. V shed 2 bases and J shed 5 bases, with 3 bases lying between them. Germline CDR1 and CDR2: SGHKS and YYEKEE (reference sequence). CDR3 size: 11 residues. This chain's CDR3 is CASSFRDTQYF. The CDR3 DNA reads TGTGCCAGCAGCTTTAGAGATACGCAGTATTTT.

The genes are TRBV7-9 and TRBJ2-3; D might be TRBD1 (6 bases). Per germline, CDR1 SEHNR and CDR2 FQNEAQ (reference sequence). Trimming stripped 2 bases from V and 9 bases from J, with 15 bases between. The CDR3 consists of 14 residues. CDR3 nucleotide sequence: TGTGCCAGCAGCTTACCTACAGGGACCCAGACGCAGTATTTT. Amino acids: CASSLPTGTQTQYF.

This sequence joins TRBV18 and TRBJ2-7; D is unclear. V was cut by 2 bases and J by 3 bases, with 8 bases left in between. The CDR3 spans 13 residues. The germline V gene encodes CDR1 KGHSH and CDR2 LQKENI. CDR3 protein: CASSPSVGYEQYF. The CDR3 DNA follows: TGTGCCAGCTCACCATCCGTTGGCTACGAGCAGTACTTC.

This rearrangement joins TRBV6-1 to TRBJ2-1, with TRBD2 matching over 7 bases. Germline V gene lookup returns CDR1 MNHNS and CDR2 SASEGT. Trimming took 4 bases from V and 5 from J; bases not matched to a gene: 20. There are 19 residues in the CDR3. The CDR3 bases are TGTGCCAGCAGTGGGGGAGCCGGCGGGGGAACAAACTTTAACAATGAGCAGTTCTTC. It yields the protein CASSGGAGGGTNFNNEQFF.

The rearrangement uses TRBV5-4 and TRBJ1-2; 7 bases map to TRBD1. The V segment lost 2 bases and the J segment 6 bases; nucleotides outside the gene matches: 7. The CDR3 is made up of 14 amino acids. Looked up from germline, CDR1 is SGHNT and CDR2 is YYREEE (reference sequence). The CDR3 protein is CASSFNRGQHGYTF. The CDR3 nucleotides read TGTGCCAGCAGCTTTAACAGGGGACAGCATGGCTACACCTTC.

Turning to this clone: Since a much larger clone is just one base distant, this may be a read error. Within the sample, other DNA sequences also encode this same CDR3. The rearrangement joins TRBV7-6 to TRBJ1-1; D may be TRBD1 (5 bases). CDR1 is SGHVS, CDR2 FNYEAQ, per germline. The CDR3 contains 13 residues. The V end was cut by 5 bases, the J end by 2 bases, with 9 bases between. The CDR3 nucleotides are TGTGCCAGCAGCGCCGACAGTAACACTGAAGCTTTCTTT. Protein: CASSADSNTEAFF.

The gene calls are TRBV5-1 and TRBJ2-1, with D possibly matching TRBD2 (6 bases). The V gene lost 2 bases and the J gene lost 6 bases, with 15 bases spanning the gap. Germline CDR1 SGHRS, CDR2 YFSETQ. The CDR3 length is 15 residues. CDR3 sequence reads: CASSFAGSDRNEQFF. In DNA, the CDR3 is TGCGCCAGCAGCTTCGCGGGGTCGGATCGCAATGAGCAGTTCTTC.

The V and J genes are TRBV7-9 and TRBJ2-2; 9 bases match TRBD1. The length of the CDR3 is 15 residues. Trimming cost V 5 bases and J 5 bases; bases outside gene matches: 6. Germline V lookup: CDR1 SEHNR, CDR2 FQNEAQ (reference sequence). Written as DNA, the CDR3 is TGTGCCAGCAGCCCTGGGACAGGGCGTACCGGGGAGCTGTTTTTT. As protein: CASSPGTGRTGELFF.

The chain carries TRBV7-7 and TRBJ2-2; 11 bases map to TRBD2. Germline loops: CDR1 SSHAT, CDR2 FNYEAQ (reference sequence). The CDR3 covers 16 residues. V lost 5 bases and J lost 3; bases outside the gene matches: 5. The CDR3 spells CASSPRLAGYTGELFF. Written as DNA, the CDR3 is TGTGCCAGCAGCCCCAGACTAGCGGGGTACACCGGGGAGCTGTTTTTT.

The chain couples TRBV7-9 to TRBJ2-1; D not certain. V lost 5 bases and J 6 bases, leaving 11 bases between the germline ends. Per germline, CDR1 SEHNR and CDR2 FQNEAQ (reference sequence). This CDR3 is built from 13 residues. CDR3 sequence (DNA): TGTGCCAGCAGCCCTTCTAGGGCCAATGAGCAGTTCTTC. Its protein product is CASSPSRANEQFF.

This chain connects TRBV4-1 to TRBJ1-5; TRBD1 might be the D (5 bases). The CDR3 loop spans 18 amino acids. The germline V gene encodes CDR1 MGHRA and CDR2 YSYEKL. V lost 1 base, J lost 7 bases, and 23 bases lay in between. The CDR3 loop is CASSQGLFGQGSRQPQHF. The CDR3, as DNA: TGCGCCAGCAGCCAAGGTTTGTTCGGGCAGGGCTCAAGGCAGCCCCAGCATTTT.

The chain employs TRBV28 and TRBJ2-7; 7 positions match TRBD1. Germline V CDR1 and CDR2: MDHEN, SYDVKM. V dropped 7 bases and J dropped 4; count of bases not matched to a gene: 13. The CDR3 loop spans 15 amino acids. The CDR3 DNA reads as TGTGCCAGCATGTTTGGACCGGGACAGAATTACGAGCAGTACTTC. This gives the protein CASMFGPGQNYEQYF.

The chain has TRBV28 and TRBJ2-7, with 8 bases fitting TRBD2. With V trimmed by 5 bases and J by 2 bases, 8 bases remained unmatched. This CDR3 contains 15 residues. Germline V gene lookup returns CDR1 MDHEN and CDR2 SYDVKM. The CDR3 loop reads CASSAPGGGAYEQYF. CDR3 coding DNA: TGTGCCAGCAGTGCCCCGGGGGGGGGAGCCTACGAGCAGTACTTC.

CDR3 bases: TGTGCCAGCAGCAGGGGGGGGCCCTACGAGCAGTACTTC. Translation: CASSRGGPYEQYF. J is TRBJ2-7 and V is TRBV27; D might be TRBD1 or TRBD2, each matching 7 bases. Trimming stripped 6 bases from V and 2 bases from J, with 11 bases between. This CDR3 has 13 amino acids. From germline, CDR1 is MNHEY and CDR2 SMNVEV (reference sequence).